This T cell receptor beta chain comes out of a study of T cell responses to AZD1222 COVID-19 vaccine. Study-wide findings and caveats: Reports indicate that nearly half of spike-specific TCRs are directed at unmutated variant regions.

V was pared by 5 bases and J by 7 bases, with 12 bases of the junction left unmatched. In germline, CDR1 is MNHEY, CDR2 SVGAGI. The CDR3 is 15 amino acids. The assay was immunoSEQ multiplex PCR, and TCRdb's table has in-frame clones only and misses some. The profile covers 20,000 to 25,000 clones, with around 86% appearing a single time and 7.8% taken by the ten largest. Details on this clone: Its antigen is currently unknown.

The chain is built from TRBV6-5 and TRBJ2-3, with 7 bases aligning to TRBD2. Specimen: peripheral blood, collected 28 days after the second AZD1222 dose. The clonotype was recovered from an adult who received the AZD1222 COVID-19 vaccine. Written as DNA, the CDR3 is TGTGCCAGCAGTCCGGGAGGTGGGAGACCCAATACGCAGTATTTT. This encodes CASSPGGGRPNTQYF.